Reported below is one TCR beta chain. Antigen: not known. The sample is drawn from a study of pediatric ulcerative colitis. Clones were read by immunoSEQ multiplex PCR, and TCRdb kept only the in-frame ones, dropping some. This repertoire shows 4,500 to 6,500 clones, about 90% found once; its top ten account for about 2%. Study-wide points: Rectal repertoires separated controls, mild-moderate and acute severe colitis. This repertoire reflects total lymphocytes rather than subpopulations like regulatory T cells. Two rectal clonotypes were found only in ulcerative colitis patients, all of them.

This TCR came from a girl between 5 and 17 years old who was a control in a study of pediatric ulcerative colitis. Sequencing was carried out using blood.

The CDR3 here is CASGLGTDTDTQYF. The DNA for the CDR3 is TGTGCTAGTGGTTTAGGTACGGACACAGATACGCAGTATTTT. V and J are TRBV12-5 and TRBJ2-3; D unclear. CDR1 and CDR2 from the germline V gene are LGHNT and FRNRAP. The CDR3 spans 14 residues. Trimming stripped 3 bases from V and 2 bases from J, with 9 bases between.